The rows below give T cell receptor beta chains drawn from one sample of a study of T cell repertoires in cytomegalovirus infection. TCRdb reprocessed the reads via MiXCR and lists one record per CDR3 protein. Of 450,000 to 600,000 distinct CDR3 sequences listed, about 10% are singletons. Sequencing was done on a sample of PBMCs. Every receptor here comes from a human donor in good health (CMV status not recorded). Some clones in this sample may be carry-over from other donors' samples. The CDR3 runs from the conserved cysteine through the conserved F or W. Fields, in order: D gene, V gene, clone size, J gene, CDR3 length, CDR3 protein, CDR3 DNA. A D gene is named only where the DNA matches it firmly. Clone size, where shown, is once, few, many, or a class for clones that have expanded.

>-|TRBV24-1|many|TRBJ2-7|14
CATSDFRTNYEQYF
TGTGCCACCAGTGATTTTAGAACTAACTACGAGCAGTACTTC
>TRBD1|TRBV30|-|TRBJ2-5|14
CAWLGNRGPETQYF
TGTGCCTGGTTAGGGAACAGGGGGCCAGAGACCCAGTACTTC
>-|TRBV28|many|TRBJ1-2|14
CASSYGQRSYGYTF
TGTGCCAGCAGCTACGGACAGAGATCCTATGGCTACACCTTC
>-|TRBV13|-|TRBJ2-5|12
CASSASGETQYF
TGTGCCAGCAGCGCTAGTGGCGAGACCCAGTACTTC
>-|TRBV5-4|few|TRBJ1-1|13
CASSSSTDTEAFF
TGTGCCAGCAGCTCCTCGACAGACACTGAAGCTTTCTTT
>-|TRBV29-1|few|TRBJ2-6|17
CSVGWGEVVSGANVLTF
TGCAGCGTCGGGTGGGGGGAGGTCGTCTCTGGGGCCAACGTCCTGACTTTC
>-|TRBV29-1|-|TRBJ2-7|11
CSGIRGYEQYF
TGCAGCGGGATTAGGGGGTACGAGCAGTACTTC
>-|TRBV7-3|few|TRBJ1-1|14
CASSSRGLDTEAFF
TGTGCCAGCAGTTCGAGGGGTCTGGACACTGAAGCTTTCTTT
>TRBD1|TRBV5-1|few|TRBJ2-7|15
CASRPDRGLAYEQYF
TGCGCCAGCAGACCAGACAGGGGGTTAGCCTACGAGCAGTACTTC
>-|TRBV2|-|TRBJ2-1|13
CATLEGVLNEQFF
TGTGCCACCCTGGAGGGCGTCCTCAATGAGCAGTTCTTC
>-|TRBV5-1|few|TRBJ1-1|14
CASSLEQPDTEAFF
TGCGCCAGCAGCTTGGAACAACCCGACACTGAAGCTTTCTTT
>-|TRBV29-1|-|TRBJ1-1|14
CSVEGLRPNTEAFF
TGCAGCGTTGAAGGCTTGAGGCCGAACACTGAAGCTTTCTTT
>TRBD1|TRBV11-2|many|TRBJ2-5|16
CASSPRQGAHKETQYF
TGTGCCAGCAGCCCCAGACAGGGGGCTCATAAAGAGACCCAGTACTTC
>-|TRBV28|many|TRBJ2-7|13
CASRVGQTYEQYF
TGTGCCAGCAGGGTGGGGCAGACCTACGAGCAGTACTTC
>-|TRBV6-1|few|TRBJ1-4|14
CASKPGPTNEKLFF
TGTGCCAGCAAGCCGGGACCGACTAATGAAAAACTGTTTTTT
>-|TRBV11-1|many|TRBJ1-1|15
CASSYTQGFGTEAFF
TGTGCCAGCAGCTATACACAGGGTTTTGGCACTGAAGCTTTCTTT
>-|TRBV5-4|-|TRBJ2-7|14
CASSWGPGTYEQYF
TGTGCCAGCAGCTGGGGACCTGGGACCTACGAGCAGTACTTC
>-|TRBV11-2|many|TRBJ1-1|15
CASRPLQGYRTEAFF
TGTGCCAGCCGCCCCCTTCAGGGCTACAGGACTGAAGCTTTCTTT
>TRBD2|TRBV5-4|many|TRBJ2-1|14
CASSSGTSFNEQFF
TGTGCCAGCAGCTCCGGGACTAGTTTCAATGAGCAGTTCTTC
>-|TRBV6-6|many|TRBJ2-1|14
CASRERKSEPSWFF
TGTGCCAGCAGGGAACGAAAATCGGAACCCTCATGGTTCTTC
>-|TRBV7-9|many|TRBJ1-5|15
CASSPWDESNQPQHF
TGTGCCAGCAGCCCTTGGGACGAAAGCAATCAGCCCCAGCATTTT
>-|TRBV5-1|-|TRBJ2-5|14
CASSPNEGKETQYF
TGCGCCAGCAGCCCGAACGAGGGGAAAGAGACCCAGTACTTC
>-|TRBV29-1|many|TRBJ1-2|14
CSVVGARESYGYTF
TGCAGCGTTGTCGGTGCCAGGGAGTCCTATGGCTACACCTTC
>-|TRBV6-1|many|TRBJ1-2|15
CASSGTLYSNYGYTF
TGTGCCAGCAGTGGGACCTTGTACAGTAACTATGGCTACACCTTC
>-|TRBV11-3|many|TRBJ2-5|15
CASSPVAGPRETQYF
TGTGCCAGCAGTCCGGTGGCGGGGCCACGGGAGACCCAGTACTTC
>TRBD1|TRBV12-3/TRBV12-4|-|TRBJ1-3|14
CASSPGQGVNTIYF
TGTGCCAGCAGTCCGGGACAGGGGGTCAACACCATATATTTT
>-|TRBV7-9|many|TRBJ2-5|14
CASSLAGVVETQYF
TGTGCCAGCAGCTTAGCGGGGGTCGTAGAGACCCAGTACTTC
>TRBD1|TRBV3-1|-|TRBJ1-1|14
CASRSQGGGTEAFF
TGTGCCAGCAGATCTCAGGGGGGGGGAACTGAAGCTTTCTTT
>TRBD1|TRBV6-5|many|TRBJ1-5|13
CASSYSGGEPQHF
TGTGCCAGCAGTTACTCAGGGGGCGAGCCCCAGCATTTT
>-|TRBV3-1|-|TRBJ2-3|16
CASSPLTQGVSDTQYF
TGTGCCAGCAGCCCTCTCACACAGGGAGTCTCAGATACGCAGTATTTT
>-|TRBV19|few|TRBJ2-7|15
CASSIGSELSYEQYF
TGTGCCAGTAGTATAGGTTCCGAGCTTTCCTACGAGCAGTACTTC
>TRBD1|TRBV5-6|many|TRBJ2-4|20
CASSLSRDREELLAKNIQYF
TGTGCCAGCAGCTTATCGAGGGACAGGGAGGAACTGTTGGCCAAAAACATTCAGTACTTC
>TRBD1|TRBV7-9|-|TRBJ1-2|15
CASSTTWTGALGYTF
TGTGCCAGCAGCACCACCTGGACAGGGGCGCTTGGCTACACCTTC
>TRBD1|TRBV2|-|TRBJ2-7|14
CATSGGVISYEQYF
TGTGCCACCTCAGGGGGAGTAATCTCCTACGAGCAGTACTTC
>-|TRBV2|few|TRBJ2-7|14
CASILGVSAVKQYF
TGTGCCAGCATCTTGGGGGTATCAGCGGTTAAGCAGTACTTC
>-|TRBV25-1|many|TRBJ2-2|17
CASSESLQAANTGELFF
TGTGCCAGCAGTGAATCTCTCCAAGCGGCGAACACCGGGGAGCTGTTTTTT
>-|TRBV6-2/TRBV6-3|many|TRBJ2-7|13
CASTPFSGYEQYF
TGTGCCAGCACGCCCTTTTCAGGGTACGAGCAGTACTTC
>-|TRBV5-6|-|TRBJ2-5|14
CASSPISLEETQYF
TGTGCCAGCAGCCCTATATCCCTCGAAGAGACCCAGTACTTC
>-|TRBV7-9|many|TRBJ1-5|15
CASSKDILYNQPQHF
TGTGCCAGCAGCAAGGACATCCTTTACAATCAGCCCCAGCATTTT
>-|TRBV2|many|TRBJ2-2|15
CASRLGSTDAGELFF
TGTGCCAGCAGGCTGGGGTCGACGGACGCCGGGGAGCTGTTTTTT
>TRBD1|TRBV7-9|many|TRBJ2-1|16
CASSPYRGATYNEQFF
TGTGCCAGCAGCCCCTACAGGGGAGCTACCTACAATGAGCAGTTCTTC
>-|TRBV11-2|many|TRBJ2-1|15
CASSPDPSSYNEQFF
TGTGCCAGCAGCCCCGACCCGAGCTCCTACAATGAGCAGTTCTTC
>-|TRBV19|many|TRBJ1-6|15
CASSPSGGYNSPLHF
TGTGCCAGTAGTCCCTCCGGCGGATATAATTCACCCCTCCACTTT
>-|TRBV19|many|TRBJ1-5|11
CASTGNQPQHF
TGTGCCAGTACGGGAAATCAGCCCCAGCATTTT
>-|TRBV12-3/TRBV12-4|many|TRBJ1-1|11
CASSFGGEAFF
TGTGCCAGCAGTTTTGGCGGTGAAGCTTTCTTT
>TRBD1|TRBV3-1|few|TRBJ1-2|17
CASSQRDRGHNGDGYTF
TGTGCCAGCAGCCAACGGGACAGGGGGCATAACGGTGATGGCTACACCTTC
>-|TRBV2|many|TRBJ2-5|14
CASLPTGGQETQYF
TGTGCCAGCCTCCCGACTGGAGGCCAAGAGACCCAGTACTTC
>-|TRBV4-2|-|TRBJ2-1|17
CASSQAAKRSTYNEQFF
TGTGCCAGCAGCCAAGCCGCCAAGCGGAGTACCTACAATGAGCAGTTCTTC
>-|TRBV2|many|TRBJ2-7|16
CASRTPEGLTSYEQYF
TGTGCCAGCAGGACCCCGGAAGGGCTAACCTCCTACGAGCAGTACTTC